This T cell receptor (beta chain) was found in a study of blood T cell repertoires in COVID-19. Study in general: COVID-19 samples, acute and convalescent, were from the United States, Italy and Spain.

In the original processing: The authors estimated nucleated cell counts from reference gene primer amplification. The repertoire was sequenced with immunoSEQ multiplex PCR; TCRdb's copy has only in-frame clones and lacks some. V, J and clone size derive from that table, while D and trimming were established from the DNA sequence. The sample holds over 85,000 clones, over 65% seen once. This TCR was sampled from an elderly woman with acute or convalescent COVID-19. The sample comprised peripheral blood.

CDR3 nucleotides: TGTGCCAGCAGCAAAAGCCCAGGGACAACTAATGAAAAACTGTTTTTT. This translates into CASSKSPGTTNEKLFF. The chain uses TRBV9 and TRBJ1-4; the D gene is possibly TRBD1 (5 bases). This CDR3 is built from 16 residues. Trimming shortened V by 4 bases and J by 0 bases, and 13 bases separated the two germline ends. Germline CDR1 and CDR2: SGDLS and YYNGEE.